This T cell receptor (beta chain) stems from a study of cytomegalovirus exposure and HLA in healthy donors. Here immunoSEQ multiplex PCR was the method, and the copy in TCRdb shows in-frame clones only, minus some. This sample carries under 150,000 clones, approximately 84% of them seen once, and the ten largest clones take more than 1.4%. Germline values: CDR1 SGHRS, CDR2 YFSETQ. The trim removed 4 bases at V and 4 bases at J, leaving 7 bases unmatched. The CDR3 totals 15 residues. The clonotype comes from a woman in her twenties or thirties in good health and CMV-seronegative. The chain links TRBV5-1 to TRBJ1-1, with TRBD1 identical over 10 bases. Sequencing was carried out using PBMCs. CDR3 nucleotide sequence: TGCGCCAGCAGCGAAGACAGGGGGCGCGTCACTGAAGCTTTCTTT. Translating gives CASSEDRGRVTEAFF. Based on the CDR3 plus reference TRBV5-1 and TRBJ1-1, the full variable domain is KAGVTQTPRYLIKTRGQQVTLSCSPISGHRSVSWYQQTPGQGLQFLFEYFSETQRNKGNFPGRFSGRQFSNSRSEMNVSTLELGDSALYLCASSEDRGRVTEAFFGQGTRLTVV.